Below are 12 T cell receptor beta chains sequenced from a single sample in a study of control samples from healthy donors and cancer patients. Clones were sequenced by immunoSEQ multiplex PCR, and TCRdb holds only the in-frame ones, with some missing. The sample yields roughly 84,000 clones, over 75% seen once. The sequenced material came from blood. These receptors originate from a middle-aged man in good health.

The chain combines TRBV24-1 with TRBJ1-1; unclear D gene. The CDR3 loop spans 16 amino acids. Germline V CDR1 and CDR2: KGHDR, SFDVKD. Trimming took 0 bases from V and 2 from J, leaving 12 bases between them. DNA for the CDR3: TGTGCCACCAGTGATTTGCGGAGGCCCCCTAACACTGAAGCTTTCTTT. It is translated as CATSDLRRPPNTEAFF.

J is TRBJ1-2 and V is TRBV2; D remains unclear. The CDR3 is 14 amino acids. The V gene lost 1 base and the J gene lost 2 bases, with 8 bases spanning the gap. CDR1 is SNHLY and CDR2 is FYNNEI in the germline V gene. The chain's CDR3 is CASSEDSSNYGYTF. The CDR3 DNA sequence: TGTGCCAGCAGTGAAGACAGTTCCAACTATGGCTACACCTTC.

The chain joins TRBV18 to TRBJ2-7; 13 bases align to TRBD2. Germline assignment: CDR1 KGHSH and CDR2 LQKENI. Trimming cost V 4 bases and J 1 base; bases outside gene matches: 13. The CDR3 is 19 residues long. This chain's CDR3 is CASSRGPGTSGALSYEQYF. CDR3 nucleotide sequence: TGTGCCAGCTCACGAGGACCCGGGACTAGCGGGGCCCTATCCTACGAGCAGTACTTC.

The chain links TRBV10-3 to TRBJ1-2; 7 bases agree with TRBD1. The CDR3 has 13 residues. Per the germline V gene, CDR1 is ENHRY and CDR2 is SYGVKD. Trimming at V came to 6 bases and at J to 4 bases, leaving 5 bases not matched to a gene. The CDR3 protein is CAIRSGQAYGYTF. Here the CDR3 DNA reads TGTGCCATCAGGTCCGGACAGGCCTATGGCTACACCTTC.

The V gene is TRBV7-9, the J gene TRBJ2-2, with 10 nucleotides matching TRBD2. The germline V gene has CDR1 SEHNR and CDR2 FQNEAQ (reference sequence). V was clipped by 2 bases and J by 3 bases; unmatched bases: 0. The CDR3 runs to 15 residues. In DNA, the CDR3 is TGTGCCAGCAGCTTACTAGCGGGGGACACCGGGGAGCTGTTTTTT. Residues: CASSLLAGDTGELFF.

CDR3 loop: CASSQSLRAGGLNTEAFF. CDR3 nucleotide sequence: TGTGCCAGCAGCCAATCTTTAAGGGCGGGGGGACTGAACACTGAAGCTTTCTTT. The chain carries TRBV4-2 and TRBJ1-1; possibly TRBD1 for D (5 bases). CDR1 and CDR2 (germline): LGHNA, YNFKEQ. This CDR3 has 18 amino acids. The V and J ends lost 2 bases and 0 bases respectively, with 19 bases between them.

The V call is TRBV7-9, the J call TRBJ1-4; D not resolved. The CDR3 extends over 15 amino acids. V dropped 5 bases and J dropped 5 bases, with 15 bases sitting between them. Germline V gene lookup returns CDR1 SEHNR and CDR2 FQNEAQ (reference sequence). The CDR3 sequence: CASSLRMSRNEKLFF. Here the CDR3 DNA reads TGTGCCAGCAGCCTCCGGATGTCGAGGAATGAAAAACTGTTTTTT.

As to this clone: At one end, the junction sequence differs from germline, possibly due to a read error. V is TRBV7-7 and J is TRBJ1-1; D gene uncertain. Germline assignment: CDR1 SSHAT and CDR2 FNYEAQ (reference sequence). CDR3 length equals 13 residues. CDR3 coding DNA: TGTGCTAGCAGCGCGGACCCGAACACTGAAGCTTTCTTT. It yields the protein CASSADPNTEAFF.

J is TRBJ2-3 and V is TRBV9; no definite D call. V lost 7 bases, J lost 6 bases, and 18 bases lay in between. Per the germline V gene, CDR1 is SGDLS and CDR2 is YYNGEE. The CDR3 sequence is 14 residues long. The CDR3 sequence: CASAVRGDMDTQYF. CDR3 in DNA: TGTGCCAGCGCCGTCAGAGGAGACATGGATACGCAGTATTTT. Complete variable domain (other parts from reference TRBV9 and TRBJ2-3): DSGVTQTPKHLITATGQRVTLRCSPRSGDLSVYWYQQSLDQGLQFLIQYYNGEERAKGNILERFSAQQFPDLHSELNLSSLELGDSALYFCASAVRGDMDTQYFGPGTRLTVL.

As concerns this clone: This CDR3 is also generated by other DNA sequences in the sample. In nucleotides, the CDR3 is TGTGCCAGCAGCTGGGGTGAGTCAGAGACCCAGTACTTC. Protein: CASSWGESETQYF. The chain links TRBV7-2 to TRBJ2-5; D uncertain. Germline V gives CDR1 SGHTA, CDR2 FQGNSA. V was trimmed by 4 bases and J by 4 bases, leaving 10 bases between them. The CDR3 covers 13 residues. Drawing the rest from reference TRBV7-2 and TRBJ2-5, the complete variable domain is GAGVSQSPSNKVTEKGKDVELRCDPISGHTALYWYRQSLGQGLEFLIYFQGNSAPDKSGLPSDRFSAERTGGSVSTLTIQRTQQEDSAVYLCASSWGESETQYFGPGTRLLVL.

This chain links TRBV30 with TRBJ1-6; possibly TRBD1 for D (6 bases). V shed 5 bases and J shed 7 bases, with 15 bases lying between them. The CDR3 is 14 amino acids. Germline assignment: CDR1 GTSNPN and CDR2 SVGIG (reference sequence). The CDR3 bases are TGTGCCTGGTGCCCCCGCAGGGGCAATTCACCCCTCCACTTT. This gives the protein CAWCPRRGNSPLHF. The whole variable domain, filled in from reference TRBV30 and TRBJ1-6, reads SQTIHQWPATLVQPVGSPLSLECTVEGTSNPNLYWYRQAAGRGLQLLFYSVGIGQISSEVPQNLSASRPQDRQFILSSKKLLLSDSGFYLCAWCPRRGNSPLHFGNGTRLTVT.

This clone was counted only a few times. The chain employs TRBV2 and TRBJ2-5; 8 bases align to TRBD1. V gave up 6 bases and J gave up 2 bases; unmatched junction bases: 2. The CDR3 has 13 residues. Per the germline V gene, CDR1 is SNHLY and CDR2 is FYNNEI. In nucleotides, the CDR3 is TGTGCCAGCAGCAGGGGGCTTCAAGAGACCCAGTACTTC. Amino acids: CASSRGLQETQYF. Using reference TRBV2 and TRBJ2-5 for the parts outside the CDR3, the full variable domain is EPEVTQTPSHQVTQMGQEVILRCVPISNHLYFYWYRQILGQKVEFLVSFYNNEISEKSEIFDDQFSVERPDGSNFTLKIRSTKLEDSAMYFCASSRGLQETQYFGPGTRLLVL.